This T cell receptor beta chain is drawn from a study of blood T cells in healthy people across ages. This clonotype has more than one count but fewer than ten. Next came a second PCR, run for about 7 to 12 cycles, which used a sample-barcoded 5' primer along with a J-beta primer mix. One entry per CDR3 protein, called by TCRdb with MiXCR from the 5' RACE reads. Among more than 1,000,000 distinct CDR3 sequences listed, almost 25% were seen once. The germline V gene encodes CDR1 SGHVS and CDR2 FQNEAQ. This CDR3 has 19 residues. Trimming cost V 5 bases and J 4 bases; bases outside gene matches: 18. These data were also filed under a second study, of T cells of mothers and their children.

Specimen: blood. The receptor was isolated from a girl under 10 years old in good health. The V and J genes are TRBV7-8 and TRBJ2-5; 11 bases match TRBD2. CDR3 region: CASSTPTLTSGVGGETQYF. DNA for the CDR3: TGTGCCAGCAGCACCCCTACTTTGACTAGCGGGGTTGGTGGAGAGACCCAGTACTTC.